A single sample is the source of the 29 T cell receptor beta chains below, sequenced in a study of cytomegalovirus exposure and HLA in healthy donors. The study ran its PCR with 60 Vbeta and 13 Jbeta primers. Assay: immunoSEQ multiplex PCR; the TCRdb copy retains only in-frame clones and omits some. The sample includes roughly 80,000 clones, about four fifths of them seen just once. The sample was PBMCs. The receptor set was obtained from a woman aged 50 to 65 in good health and CMV-seronegative.

This clone appeared once. The gene calls are TRBV19 and TRBJ2-6; possibly TRBD1 for D (7 bases). Germline CDR1 reads LNHDA; CDR2 reads SQIVND (reference sequence). This CDR3 contains 17 residues. The ends were cut back, 4 bases at V and 3 bases at J, with 16 bases in the middle. The CDR3 spells CASSKQGTAIGANVLTF. The CDR3 bases are TGTGCCAGTAGTAAACAGGGGACTGCAATTGGGGCCAACGTCCTGACTTTC.

The J gene is TRBJ2-7, the V gene TRBV7-9; D might be TRBD1 (5 bases). This CDR3 has 14 residues. Germline lookup yields CDR1 SEHNR and CDR2 FQNEAQ (reference sequence). V lost 2 bases to trimming and J lost 2 bases, with 10 bases between them. CDR3 nucleotide sequence: TGTGCCAGCAGCTTATCAGGGTACCCCTACGAGCAGTACTTC. As protein: CASSLSGYPYEQYF.

J is TRBJ2-5 and V is TRBV7-8; D might be TRBD2 (6 bases). Near its end, the DNA agrees better with TRBJ2-7, so the J call may be wrong. Per germline, CDR1 SGHVS and CDR2 FQNEAQ. The CDR3 runs 15 residues. The CDR3 nucleotides read TGTGCCAGCAGCTACGGGACTTCGACAACCTACGAGCAGTACTTC. It yields the protein CASSYGTSTTYEQYF.

The chain carries TRBV7-3 and TRBJ2-6; 8 bases match TRBD1. J gave up 0 bases and V 6 bases, and 7 bases lay outside the gene matches. The CDR3 runs 17 residues. From germline, CDR1 is SGHTA and CDR2 FQGTGA. CDR3 DNA sequence: TGTGCCAGCAGGGGACCGGGACAGGCCTCTGGGGCCAACGTCCTGACTTTC. Protein sequence: CASRGPGQASGANVLTF.

V gene TRBV5-1 combines with J gene TRBJ2-5, with TRBD1 identical over 9 bases. The trim removed 6 bases at V and 1 base at J, leaving 7 bases unmatched. The CDR3 is made up of 15 amino acids. In germline, CDR1 is SGHRS, CDR2 YFSETQ. Here the CDR3 reads CASKLGTGSQETQYF. The CDR3 nucleotides are TGCGCCAGCAAGCTTGGGACAGGGTCCCAAGAGACCCAGTACTTC.

This chain uses TRBV10-3 with TRBJ2-3, with D maybe TRBD2 (5 bases). Germline V CDR1 and CDR2: ENHRY, SYGVKD. The CDR3 sequence is 15 residues long. Trimming pared 8 bases from V and 0 bases from J, leaving 15 bases between. The CDR3 sequence: CAILSGSLSTDTQYF. The DNA of the CDR3 is TGTGCCATCCTGTCGGGGTCTCTAAGCACAGATACGCAGTATTTT.

This clone was observed a single time. The J gene is TRBJ2-1, the V gene TRBV11-3, with 7 bases lining up with TRBD1. V was clipped by 5 bases and J by 2 bases; unmatched bases: 3. The germline gives CDR1 SGHNT, CDR2 YENEEA. The CDR3 is made up of 14 amino acids. The CDR3 here is CASSIGGPYNEQFF. The CDR3 nucleotides are TGTGCCAGCAGCATAGGGGGCCCCTACAATGAGCAGTTCTTC.

The V and J genes are TRBV27 and TRBJ1-2; D perhaps matches TRBD1 (6 bases). In germline, CDR1 is MNHEY, CDR2 SMNVEV (reference sequence). The CDR3 length is 12 residues. V dropped 6 bases and J dropped 6 bases, with 11 bases sitting between them. Here the CDR3 DNA reads TGTGCCAGCAGGACAGCAGGGGATGGCTACACCTTC. It encodes CASRTAGDGYTF.

The gene calls are TRBV19 and TRBJ1-2; no clear D. The V end was cut by 5 bases, the J end by 8 bases, with 6 bases between. CDR1 is LNHDA, CDR2 SQIVND, per germline (reference sequence). The CDR3 is 10 amino acids. CDR3 region: CASSGGGYTF. The DNA of the CDR3 is TGTGCCAGTAGTGGAGGAGGCTACACCTTC. The full variable domain, with the rest looked up from reference TRBV19 and TRBJ1-2, is DGGITQSPKYLFRKEGQNVTLSCEQNLNHDAMYWYRQDPGQGLRLIYYSQIVNDFQKGDIAEGYSVSREKKESFPLTVTSAQKNPTAFYLCASSGGGYTFGSGTRLTVV.

This chain uses TRBV6-5 with TRBJ1-1, with D possibly matching TRBD1 (5 bases). The CDR3 covers 12 residues. The germline V and J ends were trimmed by 6 bases and 7 bases, with 12 bases remaining between them. CDR1 and CDR2 from the germline V gene are MNHEY and SVGAGI. CDR3 DNA: TGTGCCAGCAGCCACCCAGGGCTTGAAGCTTTCTTT. Translated, it gives CASSHPGLEAFF.

V is TRBV7-2 and J is TRBJ1-3; D might be TRBD1 (6 bases). CDR1 is SGHTA, CDR2 FQGNSA, per germline. The CDR3 spans 16 residues. Trimming cost V 1 base and J 1 base, with 11 bases left between them. CDR3 DNA: TGTGCCAGCAGCTTAGACAGGGTAGGATCTGGAAACACCATATATTTT. Its protein product is CASSLDRVGSGNTIYF. The variable domain in full, completed from reference TRBV7-2 and TRBJ1-3, reads GAGVSQSPSNKVTEKGKDVELRCDPISGHTALYWYRQSLGQGLEFLIYFQGNSAPDKSGLPSDRFSAERTGGSVSTLTIQRTQQEDSAVYLCASSLDRVGSGNTIYFGEGSWLTVV.

This chain connects TRBV7-3 to TRBJ1-2; D unresolved. Germline lookup yields CDR1 SGHTA and CDR2 FQGTGA. The CDR3 runs 13 residues. V lost 8 bases and J 3 bases, leaving 13 bases between the germline ends. The CDR3 spells CASGFGRDYGYTF. CDR3 coding DNA: TGTGCCAGCGGATTTGGGAGGGACTATGGCTACACCTTC.

This clone was seen once. At one end the junction does not follow the germline gene, possibly because of a read error. In the same sample, other DNA sequences code for this CDR3. The chain combines TRBV2 with TRBJ1-6; 9 nucleotides line up with TRBD1. This CDR3 region has 16 residues. Germline CDR1 is SNHLY and CDR2 is FYNNEI. The CDR3 DNA reads TGTGCCAGCGCCCCCGGGACAGGGTCCTATAATTCCCCCCTCCACTTT. Its translation is CASAPGTGSYNSPLHF. Looking up the rest from reference TRBV2 and TRBJ1-6 gives the full variable domain: EPEVTQTPSHQVTQMGQEVILRCVPISNHLYFYWYRQILGQKVEFLVSFYNNEISEKSEIFDDQFSVERPDGSNFTLKIRSTKLEDSAMYFCASAPGTGSYNSPLHFGNGTRLTVT.

This clone was seen a few times. V usage is TRBV19 and J usage is TRBJ2-4; 9 bases agree with TRBD1. The CDR3 spans 14 residues. Germline V lookup: CDR1 LNHDA, CDR2 SQIVND (reference sequence). Trimming removed 6 bases from V and 4 bases from J; junction bases left unmatched: 4. CDR3 amino acids: CASSPGTGKNIQYF. The CDR3 DNA is TGTGCCAGTAGCCCCGGGACAGGGAAAAACATTCAGTACTTC.

The V and J genes are TRBV5-1 and TRBJ1-1; D ambiguous. CDR3 length equals 15 residues. Germline V gene data show CDR1 as SGHRS and CDR2 as YFSETQ. V was shortened by 1 base and J by 0 bases, with 10 bases between the two germline ends. CDR3 protein: CASSLHDKLNTEAFF. CDR3 DNA sequence: TGCGCCAGCAGCTTGCATGACAAATTGAACACTGAAGCTTTCTTT. The complete variable domain, with remaining parts taken from reference TRBV5-1 and TRBJ1-1, reads KAGVTQTPRYLIKTRGQQVTLSCSPISGHRSVSWYQQTPGQGLQFLFEYFSETQRNKGNFPGRFSGRQFSNSRSEMNVSTLELGDSALYLCASSLHDKLNTEAFFGQGTRLTVV.

This rearrangement joins TRBV18 to TRBJ2-1; 8 bases are a match to TRBD2. With 0 bases clipped from V and 8 bases from J, the junction kept 9 bases outside the gene matches. Germline V CDR1 and CDR2: KGHSH, LQKENI. The CDR3 spans 16 residues. The CDR3 is CASSPPSGGGADEQFF. The CDR3 DNA follows: TGTGCCAGCTCACCACCGTCCGGGGGGGGAGCCGATGAGCAGTTCTTC.

The rearrangement links TRBV7-9 to TRBJ1-4; 8 nucleotides match TRBD1. Trimming at V came to 5 bases and at J to 3 bases, leaving 5 bases not matched to a gene. Germline CDR1 and CDR2: SEHNR and FQNEAQ (reference sequence). The CDR3 extends over 15 amino acids. This CDR3 is CASSPSGQANEKLFF. DNA of the CDR3: TGTGCCAGCAGCCCCTCGGGACAGGCTAATGAAAAACTGTTTTTT.

This clone was observed once. The rearrangement links TRBV5-6 to TRBJ2-1, with D possibly matching TRBD2 (7 bases). V lost 2 bases, J lost 3 bases, and 15 bases lay in between. The CDR3 length is 16 residues. Germline lookup yields CDR1 SGHDT and CDR2 YYEEEE. CDR3 residues: CASSLGGETLYNEQFF. In DNA form, the CDR3 reads TGTGCCAGCAGCTTAGGGGGGGAAACCCTCTACAATGAGCAGTTCTTC.

This clone appeared a single time. The chain uses TRBV27 and TRBJ1-2; tentative D call: TRBD1 (5 bases). Germline assignment: CDR1 MNHEY and CDR2 SMNVEV (reference sequence). This CDR3 is built from 14 residues. The V and J ends lost 6 bases and 3 bases respectively, with 14 bases between them. The CDR3 loop is CASRGGGIHYGYTF. The CDR3 DNA reads as TGTGCCAGCAGGGGGGGAGGGATACACTATGGCTACACCTTC.

The rearrangement links TRBV15 to TRBJ1-2, with D perhaps matching TRBD1 (5 bases). There are 14 residues in the CDR3. Trimming stripped 4 bases from V and 2 bases from J, with 11 bases between. The germline V gene has CDR1 LNHNV and CDR2 YYDKDF (reference sequence). The CDR3 region has the DNA TGTGCCACCAGCACCAATTCAGGGAACTATGGCTACACCTTC. It encodes CATSTNSGNYGYTF.

This chain connects TRBV28 to TRBJ2-7; TRBD2 matches at 12 bases. Germline lookup yields CDR1 MDHEN and CDR2 SYDVKM. This CDR3 region has 13 residues. V lost 6 bases and J lost 12; bases outside the gene matches: 9. CDR3 protein: CASSPTTSGRPYF. The CDR3 DNA reads as TGTGCCAGCAGCCCGACAACTAGCGGGAGGCCGTACTTC.

The rearrangement links TRBV7-9 to TRBJ2-7, with a weak D call TRBD1 (5 bases). The germline V gene encodes CDR1 SEHNR and CDR2 FQNEAQ (reference sequence). CDR3 length equals 13 residues. Between the trimmed V and J ends, which lost 3 bases and 1 base, there was a span of 7 bases. CDR3 sequence reads: CASSLGHSYEQYV. In DNA, the CDR3 is TGTGCCAGCAGCTTGGGGCATTCCTACGAGCAGTACGTC.

The V and J genes are TRBV7-6 and TRBJ2-5; D is unresolved. V lost 3 bases and J 5 bases, leaving 7 bases between the germline ends. There are 12 residues in the CDR3. Looked up from germline, CDR1 is SGHVS and CDR2 is FNYEAQ. The CDR3 DNA sequence: TGTGCCAGCAGCTTTTCCCCGGAGACCCAGTACTTC. This gives the protein CASSFSPETQYF.

The J gene is TRBJ1-1, the V gene TRBV13; 8 nucleotides match TRBD1. After removal of 5 bases from V and 11 bases from J, the junction contained 10 bases not matched to a gene. The germline CDR1 and CDR2 sequences are PRHDT and FYEKMQ (reference sequence). The CDR3 is made up of 13 amino acids. As DNA, the CDR3 is TGTGCCAGCAGCAACGAACGACAGGGGAGGGCTTTCTTT. It is translated as CASSNERQGRAFF.

The CDR3 reads CASSSPSRANTEAFF. CDR3 nucleotide sequence: TGTGCCAGCAGTTCCCCCTCTCGAGCGAACACTGAAGCTTTCTTT. The J gene is TRBJ1-1, the V gene TRBV27; no clear D. Trimming shortened V by 4 bases and J by 1 base, and 13 bases separated the two germline ends. The CDR3 consists of 15 residues. Germline V gene lookup returns CDR1 MNHEY and CDR2 SMNVEV (reference sequence).

This clone was observed a handful of times. The V gene is TRBV27, the J gene TRBJ1-2; 8 positions agree with TRBD1. The CDR3 contains 15 residues. In germline, CDR1 is MNHEY, CDR2 SMNVEV (reference sequence). The ends lost 3 bases at V and 6 bases at J; junction bases unmatched: 9. The CDR3 DNA is TGTGCCAGCAGTTTTCTCCAGGGGGCTTTTAATGGCTACACCTTC. Amino acids: CASSFLQGAFNGYTF.

This rearrangement joins TRBV14 to TRBJ2-3; weak D call: TRBD2 (6 bases). This CDR3 is 13 amino acids long. The V gene lost 4 bases and the J gene lost 6 bases, with 11 bases spanning the gap. CDR1 is SGHDN and CDR2 is FVKESK in the germline V gene. The CDR3 protein is CASSPGLKDTQYF. CDR3 sequence (DNA): TGTGCCAGCAGCCCGGGACTTAAGGATACGCAGTATTTT.

The chain combines TRBV7-9 with TRBJ1-2; the match to TRBD1 covers 8 bases. This CDR3 spans 13 amino acids. Germline assignment: CDR1 SEHNR and CDR2 FQNEAQ (reference sequence). J lost 8 bases, V lost 4 bases, and 6 bases had no gene match. CDR3 DNA sequence: TGTGCCAGCAGCTCCGACAGGGGCCAGGGCTACACCTTC. Protein sequence: CASSSDRGQGYTF. Full variable domain (missing parts from reference TRBV7-9 and TRBJ1-2): DTGVSQNPRHKITKRGQNVTFRCDPISEHNRLYWYRQTLGQGPEFLTYFQNEAQLEKSRLLSDRFSAERPKGSFSTLEIQRTEQGDSAMYLCASSSDRGQGYTFGSGTRLTVV.

The rearrangement joins TRBV9 to TRBJ2-2, with D possibly being TRBD2 (7 bases). CDR1 is SGDLS, CDR2 YYNGEE, per germline. The ends were cut back, 1 base at V and 7 bases at J, with 20 bases in the middle. The CDR3 is made up of 17 amino acids. CDR3 region: CASSVMRGPGDIGELFF. The CDR3 region has the DNA TGTGCCAGCAGCGTAATGCGGGGGCCCGGAGATATCGGGGAGCTGTTTTTT.